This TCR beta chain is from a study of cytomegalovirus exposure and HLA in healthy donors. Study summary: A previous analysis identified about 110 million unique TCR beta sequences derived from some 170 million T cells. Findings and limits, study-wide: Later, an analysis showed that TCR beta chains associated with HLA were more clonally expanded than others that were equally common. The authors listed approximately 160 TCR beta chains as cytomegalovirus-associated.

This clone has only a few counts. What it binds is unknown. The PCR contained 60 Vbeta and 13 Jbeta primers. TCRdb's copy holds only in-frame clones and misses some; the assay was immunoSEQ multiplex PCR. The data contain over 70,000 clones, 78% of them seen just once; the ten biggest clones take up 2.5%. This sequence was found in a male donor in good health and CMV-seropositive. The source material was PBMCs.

The CDR3 region is CASSDLGFQGSGNTIYF. The CDR3 bases are TGTGCCAGCAGTGACCTCGGCTTCCAGGGCTCTGGAAACACCATATATTTT. The chain links TRBV25-1 to TRBJ1-3; D perhaps matches TRBD1 (5 bases). The germline gives CDR1 MGHDK, CDR2 SYGVNS. The CDR3 totals 17 residues. Trimming left V 3 bases short and J 0 bases short, with 15 bases between.